A single sample gave rise to the 13 T cell receptor beta chains below, sequenced in a study of cytomegalovirus exposure and HLA in healthy donors. The study ran its PCR with 60 Vbeta and 13 Jbeta primers. Clones were read by immunoSEQ multiplex PCR, and TCRdb kept only the in-frame ones, dropping some. This sample lists fewer than 130,000 clones; its ten largest clones have 0.45% to 0.6%. The sequenced sample was PBMCs. The source of these receptors is a man aged 50-60 years in good health and CMV-seronegative.

This chain connects TRBV14 to TRBJ1-2; 7 positions match TRBD1. The CDR3 loop spans 13 amino acids. V was clipped by 4 bases and J by 5 bases; unmatched bases: 4. Germline values: CDR1 SGHDN, CDR2 FVKESK. The CDR3 DNA reads as TGTGCCAGCAGCCTGACAGGGTTTTATGGCTACACCTTC. Translating it yields CASSLTGFYGYTF.

The V call is TRBV27, the J call TRBJ2-3; D possibly corresponds to TRBD1 (6 bases). CDR1 and CDR2 (germline): MNHEY, SMNVEV (reference sequence). Trimming left V 4 bases short and J 3 bases short, with 14 bases between. The CDR3 sequence is 15 residues long. The CDR3 reads CASSSSQGLTDTQYF. CDR3 coding DNA: TGTGCCAGCAGTTCGTCGCAGGGGTTGACAGATACGCAGTATTTT.

V usage is TRBV5-1 and J usage is TRBJ2-5; D gene ambiguous. V was clipped by 0 bases and J by 4 bases, with 10 bases between them. The CDR3 length is 14 residues. Germline values: CDR1 SGHRS, CDR2 YFSETQ. The CDR3 nucleotides read TGCGCCAGCAGCTTGGCCTACGCCCGAGAGACCCAGTACTTC. Translated: CASSLAYARETQYF. The full variable domain, with the rest looked up from reference TRBV5-1 and TRBJ2-5, is KAGVTQTPRYLIKTRGQQVTLSCSPISGHRSVSWYQQTPGQGLQFLFEYFSETQRNKGNFPGRFSGRQFSNSRSEMNVSTLELGDSALYLCASSLAYARETQYFGPGTRLLVL.

The V and J genes are TRBV9 and TRBJ2-5, with 9 bases aligning to TRBD1. Trimming took 3 bases from V and 4 from J; bases not matched to a gene: 4. The germline gives CDR1 SGDLS, CDR2 YYNGEE. This CDR3 contains 14 residues. CDR3 DNA: TGTGCCAGCAGCGGGGGACAGGGAGGAGAGACCCAGTACTTC. Translated: CASSGGQGGETQYF.

The chain joins TRBV5-6 to TRBJ2-5; D unresolved. The CDR3 covers 13 residues. The germline CDR1 and CDR2 sequences are SGHDT and YYEEEE. V lost 6 bases and J 0 bases, leaving 9 bases between the germline ends. CDR3 sequence reads: CASTWAYQETQYF. CDR3 DNA: TGTGCCAGCACGTGGGCGTACCAAGAGACCCAGTACTTC.

The chain employs TRBV7-3 and TRBJ1-1; TRBD1 might be the D (5 bases). This CDR3 spans 15 amino acids. Germline V lookup: CDR1 SGHTA, CDR2 FQGTGA. V lost 5 bases and J 3 bases, leaving 16 bases between the germline ends. CDR3 sequence reads: CASSQQALGYTEAFF. The CDR3, as DNA: TGTGCCAGCAGCCAACAGGCTCTAGGCTACACTGAAGCTTTCTTT.

The J gene is TRBJ1-3, the V gene TRBV10-3; D not resolved. Germline V gives CDR1 ENHRY, CDR2 SYGVKD. V lost 0 bases to trimming and J lost 4 bases, with 10 bases between them. CDR3 length: 15 amino acids. The CDR3 DNA reads TGTGCCATCAGTGAGTCGAACTTATTAGGAAACACCATATATTTT. This sequence encodes CAISESNLLGNTIYF.

This chain uses TRBV9 with TRBJ2-4; TRBD1 matches at 8 bases. The CDR3 length is 13 residues. Germline CDR1 and CDR2: SGDLS and YYNGEE. V lost 4 bases, J lost 5 bases, and 2 bases stayed unmatched. The CDR3 DNA reads as TGTGCCAGCAGCACGGACAGGGAAAACATTCAGTACTTC. Encoded protein: CASSTDRENIQYF.

CDR3 DNA sequence: TGCGCCAGCAGCCCGGGTCGTCTCGGCCAGCCCCAGCATTTT. It encodes CASSPGRLGQPQHF. The chain recombines TRBV5-1 with TRBJ1-5; unclear D gene. The germline V gene has CDR1 SGHRS and CDR2 YFSETQ. CDR3 size: 14 residues. Trimming took 4 bases from V and 7 from J, leaving 15 bases between them.

V usage is TRBV7-2 and J usage is TRBJ1-5; a possible D gene is TRBD1 (5 bases). CDR3 length: 18 residues. The V and J ends lost 5 bases and 0 bases respectively, with 20 bases between them. The germline V gene encodes CDR1 SGHTA and CDR2 FQGNSA. CDR3 sequence reads: CASSLRGQDSYSNQPQHF. CDR3 DNA sequence: TGTGCCAGCAGCCTCCGAGGACAAGACAGCTATAGCAATCAGCCCCAGCATTTT.

CDR3 nucleotides: TGTGCTAGCTATTCCACCGGGGAGCTGTTTTTT. Translation: CASYSTGELFF. This chain joins TRBV12-5 and TRBJ2-2; no clear D. With 9 bases removed from V and 4 bases from J, the gap between germline ends came to 6 bases. The CDR3 loop spans 11 amino acids. The germline V gene has CDR1 LGHNT and CDR2 FRNRAP. Drawing the rest from reference TRBV12-5 and TRBJ2-2, the complete variable domain is DARVTQTPRHKVTEMGQEVTMRCQPILGHNTVFWYRQTMMQGLELLAYFRNRAPLDDSGMPKDRFSAEMPDATLATLKIQPSEPRDSAVYFCASYSTGELFFGEGSRLTVL.

The chain recombines TRBV19 with TRBJ1-3; D ambiguous. V was pared by 3 bases and J by 0 bases, with 9 bases between. The germline gives CDR1 LNHDA, CDR2 SQIVND (reference sequence). This CDR3 is 15 amino acids long. Here the CDR3 DNA reads TGTGCCAGTAGTATCATGTCGAGCTCTGGAAACACCATATATTTT. This codes for CASSIMSSSGNTIYF.

This sequence joins TRBV20-1 and TRBJ1-4; D is ambiguous. The V end was cut by 5 bases, the J end by 6 bases, with 7 bases between. Germline lookup yields CDR1 DFQATT and CDR2 SNEGSKA (reference sequence). The CDR3 is 11 amino acids. The DNA for the CDR3 is TGCAGTGCTTTTGAGGATGAAAAACTGTTTTTT. Protein: CSAFEDEKLFF.